A single sample gave rise to the 16 T cell receptor beta chains below, sequenced in a study of cytomegalovirus exposure and HLA in healthy donors. Generated by immunoSEQ multiplex PCR, the TCRdb table keeps only in-frame clones and is missing some. The table records under 100,000 clones, approximately 96% of them present only once. The source material was PBMCs. These receptors came from a man between 18 and 29 years old in good health and CMV-seronegative.

The chain links TRBV5-1 to TRBJ2-7, with 8 bases matching TRBD2. The V segment lost 1 base and the J segment 4 bases; nucleotides outside the gene matches: 7. The CDR3 extends over 15 amino acids. Germline CDR1 is SGHRS and CDR2 is YFSETQ. The CDR3 coding sequence is TGCGCCAGCAGCTTGATGAGCGGGAGTGCATACGAGCAGTACGTC. Amino acids: CASSLMSGSAYEQYV.

The table lists this clone with a count of one. The chain links TRBV19 to TRBJ1-4; D is perhaps TRBD1 (6 bases). The CDR3 consists of 15 residues. The germline CDR1 and CDR2 sequences are LNHDA and SQIVND (reference sequence). V was pared by 3 bases and J by 7 bases, with 15 bases between. CDR3 region: CASSISGGLGEKLFF. In nucleotides, the CDR3 is TGTGCCAGTAGTATCAGTGGGGGCTTGGGTGAAAAACTGTTTTTT.

V and J are TRBV28 and TRBJ1-4; TRBD1 is a possible D gene (6 bases). Germline CDR1 and CDR2: MDHEN and SYDVKM. The V end was cut by 5 bases, the J end by 1 base, with 11 bases between. The CDR3 consists of 15 residues. CDR3 protein: CASSGDILTNEKLFF. In DNA, the CDR3 is TGTGCCAGCAGTGGGGACATTTTAACTAATGAAAAACTGTTTTTT.

The chain joins TRBV11-3 to TRBJ1-5; D call uncertain. Trimming left V 0 bases short and J 2 bases short, with 2 bases between. Germline-derived CDR1 and CDR2 are SGHNT and YENEEA. This CDR3 is built from 13 residues. CDR3 amino acids: CASSLDGNQPQHF. In DNA form, the CDR3 reads TGTGCCAGCAGCTTAGACGGCAATCAGCCCCAGCATTTT.

The chain joins TRBV19 to TRBJ1-1; D gene unclear. In germline, CDR1 is LNHDA, CDR2 SQIVND (reference sequence). The V end was cut by 6 bases, the J end by 0 bases, with 20 bases between. This CDR3 has 17 residues. The CDR3 sequence is CASSPLGGIRLNTEAFF. DNA for the CDR3: TGTGCCAGTAGCCCCTTGGGAGGGATAAGGTTGAACACTGAAGCTTTCTTT.

The V and J genes are TRBV6-6 and TRBJ1-1; D perhaps matches TRBD1 (5 bases). V was cut by 4 bases and J by 1 base, with 13 bases left in between. This CDR3 comprises 15 residues. The germline gives CDR1 MNHNY, CDR2 SVGAGI (reference sequence). The CDR3 DNA sequence: TGTGCCAGCAGTTCACAACGGGGGAGGAACACTGAAGCTTTCTTT. It yields the protein CASSSQRGRNTEAFF.

This chain links TRBV7-3 with TRBJ2-3; 9 nucleotides match TRBD2. The CDR3 runs to 15 residues. Germline values: CDR1 SGHTA, CDR2 FQGTGA. V shed 6 bases, J shed 2 bases, and the junction held 6 bases outside the gene matches. The CDR3 reads CASSKLAGITDTQYF. CDR3 DNA sequence: TGTGCCAGCAGTAAACTAGCGGGCATCACAGATACGCAGTATTTT.

This clone was recorded once. The V and J genes are TRBV13 and TRBJ2-3, with TRBD2 identical over 15 bases. Unmatched junction bases numbered 4, after V lost 6 bases and J lost 0 bases. Germline assignment: CDR1 PRHDT and CDR2 FYEKMQ (reference sequence). The CDR3 is 17 residues long. The CDR3 nucleotides are TGTGCCAGCAGAGTGGGGACTAGCGGGAGGAGCACAGATACGCAGTATTTT. Translation: CASRVGTSGRSTDTQYF.

The J gene is TRBJ1-3, the V gene TRBV29-1; 8 bases align to TRBD1. This CDR3 has 14 residues. Trimming at V came to 7 bases and at J to 2 bases, leaving 7 bases not matched to a gene. Germline assignment: CDR1 SQVTM and CDR2 ANQGSEA. CDR3 region: CSAIQGVTGNTIYF. The CDR3 DNA is TGCAGCGCGATACAGGGGGTGACTGGAAACACCATATATTTT.

The chain employs TRBV11-2 and TRBJ1-1; 7 nucleotides match TRBD1. The length of the CDR3 is 14 residues. Germline V gene lookup returns CDR1 SGHAT and CDR2 FQNNGV. The J segment lost 7 bases and the V segment lost 5 bases, leaving 10 bases of the junction unmatched. CDR3: CASSQATDRSEAFF. As DNA, the CDR3 is TGTGCCAGCAGCCAAGCCACGGACAGGAGTGAAGCTTTCTTT. Full variable domain (remainder filled in from reference TRBV11-2 and TRBJ1-1): EAGVAQSPRYKIIEKRQSVAFWCNPISGHATLYWYQQILGQGPKLLIQFQNNGVVDDSQLPKDRFSAERLKGVDSTLKIQPAKLEDSAVYLCASSQATDRSEAFFGQGTRLTVV.

The rearrangement uses TRBV30 and TRBJ1-2; no definite D call. This CDR3 contains 11 residues. V lost 0 bases to trimming and J lost 6 bases, with 5 bases between them. From germline, CDR1 is GTSNPN and CDR2 SVGIG (reference sequence). The CDR3 region is CAWSVPDGYTF. Written as DNA, the CDR3 is TGTGCCTGGAGTGTCCCCGATGGCTACACCTTC.

The V call is TRBV28, the J call TRBJ1-1, with TRBD1 as a possible D gene (5 bases). This CDR3 region has 15 residues. The V gene's germline CDR1 is MDHEN and CDR2 SYDVKM. V gave up 1 base and J gave up 4 bases, with 13 bases separating them. The CDR3 reads CASSLSQGGSTEAFF. The CDR3 DNA follows: TGTGCCAGCAGTTTATCCCAGGGCGGGAGCACTGAAGCTTTCTTT. Together with reference TRBV28 and TRBJ1-1, the CDR3 gives the full variable domain: DVKVTQSSRYLVKRTGEKVFLECVQDMDHENMFWYRQDPGLGLRLIYFSYDVKMKEKGDIPEGYSVSREKKERFSLILESASTNQTSMYLCASSLSQGGSTEAFFGQGTRLTVV.

This chain uses TRBV5-1 with TRBJ2-1; 10 positions match TRBD2. The CDR3 has 15 amino acids. Losses at the gene ends were 2 bases for V and 3 bases for J; bases not matched to a gene: 2. From germline, CDR1 is SGHRS and CDR2 YFSETQ. As DNA, the CDR3 is TGCGCCAGCAGCTTCGGGACTAGCGACTACAATGAGCAGTTCTTC. Residues: CASSFGTSDYNEQFF.

The chain uses TRBV4-1 and TRBJ1-3, with a possible D match to TRBD1 (6 bases). Germline V gene sequence: CDR1 MGHRA, CDR2 YSYEKL. V shed 1 base and J shed 4 bases, with 11 bases lying between them. This CDR3 is built from 15 residues. CDR3: CASSQAGQGGNTIYF. The CDR3 nucleotides are TGCGCCAGCAGCCAAGCGGGCCAGGGGGGAAACACCATATATTTT.

The rearrangement links TRBV7-2 to TRBJ2-3; weak D call: TRBD2 (6 bases). V was trimmed by 5 bases and J by 1 base, leaving 16 bases between them. The CDR3 covers 16 residues. Germline CDR1 and CDR2: SGHTA and FQGNSA. CDR3 DNA: TGTGCCAGCAGCCCAGTCACACTAGCTCGCACAGATACGCAGTATTTT. It is translated as CASSPVTLARTDTQYF.

On this clone: Other nucleotide sequences from this sample produce the same CDR3. The V call is TRBV5-1, the J call TRBJ2-7; 12 nucleotides agree with TRBD1. This CDR3 has 14 amino acids. After removal of 4 bases from V and 4 bases from J, the junction contained 3 bases not matched to a gene. The germline V gene has CDR1 SGHRS and CDR2 YFSETQ. The DNA of the CDR3 is TGCGCCAGCAGCCCGGGACAGGGGGCTTACGAGCAGTACTTC. It specifies CASSPGQGAYEQYF. Full variable domain (outside the CDR3, taken from reference TRBV5-1 and TRBJ2-7): KAGVTQTPRYLIKTRGQQVTLSCSPISGHRSVSWYQQTPGQGLQFLFEYFSETQRNKGNFPGRFSGRQFSNSRSEMNVSTLELGDSALYLCASSPGQGAYEQYFGPGTRLTVT.